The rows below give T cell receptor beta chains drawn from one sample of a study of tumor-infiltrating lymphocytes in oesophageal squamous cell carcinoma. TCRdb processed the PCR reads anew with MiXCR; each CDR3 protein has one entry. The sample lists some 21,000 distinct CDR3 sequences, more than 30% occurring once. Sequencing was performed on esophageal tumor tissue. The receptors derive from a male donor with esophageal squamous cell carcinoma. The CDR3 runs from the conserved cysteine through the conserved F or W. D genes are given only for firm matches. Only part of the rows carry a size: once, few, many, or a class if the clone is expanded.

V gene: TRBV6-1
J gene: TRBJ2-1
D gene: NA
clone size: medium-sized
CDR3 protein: CASRVGTTYNEQFF
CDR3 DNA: TGTGCCAGCAGGGTCGGGACAACCTACAATGAGCAGTTCTTC

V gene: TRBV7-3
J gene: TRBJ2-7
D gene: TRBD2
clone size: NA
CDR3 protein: CASSSLPLSSGSSLDEQYF
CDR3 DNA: TGTGCCAGCAGCTCCCTTCCCCTATCTAGCGGGTCTTCACTCGACGAGCAGTACTTC

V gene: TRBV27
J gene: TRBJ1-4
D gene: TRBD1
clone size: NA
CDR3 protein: CASSDRGEGKLFF
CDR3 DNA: TGTGCCAGCAGTGACAGGGGGGAAGGAAAACTGTTTTTT

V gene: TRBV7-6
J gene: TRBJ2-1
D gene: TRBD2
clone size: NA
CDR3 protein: CASSRWTSGRYNEQFF
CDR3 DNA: TGTGCCAGCAGCAGATGGACTAGCGGGAGGTACAATGAGCAGTTCTTC

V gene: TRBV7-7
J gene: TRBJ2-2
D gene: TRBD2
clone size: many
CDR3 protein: CASSEGLAGGTPGGELFF
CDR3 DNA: TGTGCTAGCAGCGAGGGACTAGCGGGAGGAACCCCTGGCGGGGAGCTGTTTTTT

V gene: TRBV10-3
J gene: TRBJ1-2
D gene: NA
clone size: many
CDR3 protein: CAIRDRDGYGYTF
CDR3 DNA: TGTGCCATCAGGGACCGGGACGGCTATGGCTACACCTTC

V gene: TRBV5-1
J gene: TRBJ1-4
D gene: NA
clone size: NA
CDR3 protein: CASRPATGFEKLFF
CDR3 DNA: TGCGCCAGCAGACCCGCAACAGGGTTTGAAAAACTGTTTTTT

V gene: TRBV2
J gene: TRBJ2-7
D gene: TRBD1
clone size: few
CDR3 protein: CASSSPGTGIDEQYF
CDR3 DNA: TGTGCCAGCAGTTCGCCCGGGACAGGGATAGACGAGCAGTACTTC

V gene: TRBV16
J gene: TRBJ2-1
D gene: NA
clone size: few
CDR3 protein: CASSRGLAVSYNEQFF
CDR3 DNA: TGTGCCAGCAGCCGGGGGCTAGCGGTCTCCTACAATGAGCAGTTCTTC

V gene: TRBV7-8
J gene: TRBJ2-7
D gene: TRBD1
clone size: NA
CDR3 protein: CASSPRQGSYEQYF
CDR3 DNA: TGTGCCAGCAGCCCCAGACAGGGCTCCTACGAGCAGTACTTC

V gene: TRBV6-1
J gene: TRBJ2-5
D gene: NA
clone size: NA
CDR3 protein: CASTEIVETQYF
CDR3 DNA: TGTGCCAGCACTGAAATCGTCGAGACCCAGTACTTC

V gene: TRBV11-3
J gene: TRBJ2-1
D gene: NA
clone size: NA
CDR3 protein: CASSQGDNEQFF
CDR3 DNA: TGTGCCAGCAGCCAGGGAGACAATGAGCAGTTCTTC

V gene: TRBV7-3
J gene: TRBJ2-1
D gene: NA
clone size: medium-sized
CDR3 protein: CASSLGKNEQFF
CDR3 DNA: TGTGCCAGCAGCTTAGGAAAAAATGAGCAGTTCTTC

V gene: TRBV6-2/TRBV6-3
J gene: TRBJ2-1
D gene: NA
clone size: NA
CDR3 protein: CASSEGHRQFF
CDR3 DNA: TGTGCCAGCAGTGAGGGGCATCGACAGTTCTTC

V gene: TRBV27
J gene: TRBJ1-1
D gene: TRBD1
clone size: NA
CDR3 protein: CASSSWRGREAFF
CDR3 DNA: TGTGCCAGCAGTTCCTGGAGGGGGCGCGAAGCTTTCTTT

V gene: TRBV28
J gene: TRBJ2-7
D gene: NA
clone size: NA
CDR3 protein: CASSYSDTYEQYF
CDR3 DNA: TGTGCCAGCAGTTACTCCGACACCTACGAGCAGTACTTC

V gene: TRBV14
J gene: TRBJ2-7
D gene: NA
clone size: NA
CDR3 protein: CASSPFSAGSGQYF
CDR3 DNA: TGTGCCAGCAGCCCCTTCTCAGCCGGGAGTGGGCAGTACTTC

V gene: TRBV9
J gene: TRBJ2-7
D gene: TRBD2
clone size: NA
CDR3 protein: CASSVGDYYEQYF
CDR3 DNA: TGTGCCAGCAGCGTAGGGGACTACTACGAGCAGTACTTC

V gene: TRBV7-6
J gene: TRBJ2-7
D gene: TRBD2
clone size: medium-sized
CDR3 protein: CASSLDPASGVYEQYF
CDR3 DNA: TGTGCCAGCAGCTTAGACCCAGCTAGCGGGGTGTACGAGCAGTACTTC

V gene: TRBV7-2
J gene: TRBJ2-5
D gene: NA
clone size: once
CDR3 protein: CASSVHGGSQYF
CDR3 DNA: TGTGCCAGCAGCGTCCATGGGGGTTCCCAGTACTTC

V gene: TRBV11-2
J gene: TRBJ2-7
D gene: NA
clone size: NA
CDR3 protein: CASRLMGGSYEQYF
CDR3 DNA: TGTGCCAGCAGACTGATGGGGGGATCCTACGAGCAGTACTTC

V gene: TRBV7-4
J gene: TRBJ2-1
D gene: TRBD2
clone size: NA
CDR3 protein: CASSLYGGLDGPGEQFF
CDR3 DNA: TGTGCCAGCAGCTTATATGGGGGACTAGATGGTCCGGGTGAGCAGTTCTTC

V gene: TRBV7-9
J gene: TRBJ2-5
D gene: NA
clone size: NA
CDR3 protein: CASAVREETQYF
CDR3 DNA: TGTGCCAGCGCGGTCAGGGAAGAGACCCAGTACTTC

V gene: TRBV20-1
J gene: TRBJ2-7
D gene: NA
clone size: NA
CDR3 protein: CSARDQGTYEQYF
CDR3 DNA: TGCAGTGCTAGAGACCAGGGCACCTACGAGCAGTACTTC

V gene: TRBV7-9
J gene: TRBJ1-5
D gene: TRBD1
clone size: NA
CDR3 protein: CASTGTGYQPQHF
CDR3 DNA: TGTGCCAGCACCGGGACAGGGTATCAGCCCCAGCATTTT

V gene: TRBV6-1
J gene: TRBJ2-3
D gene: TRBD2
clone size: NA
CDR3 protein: CASSWRLAGSSDTQYF
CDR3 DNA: TGTGCCAGCAGTTGGCGACTAGCGGGAAGTTCAGATACGCAGTATTTT

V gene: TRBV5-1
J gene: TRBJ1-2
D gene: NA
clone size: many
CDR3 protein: CASSFEGGYYGYTF
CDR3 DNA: TGCGCCAGCAGCTTTGAAGGGGGATACTATGGCTACACCTTC

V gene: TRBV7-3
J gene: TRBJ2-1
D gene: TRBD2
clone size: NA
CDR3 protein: CASSPSGDTYNEQFF
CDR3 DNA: TGTGCCAGCAGCCCCAGCGGGGATACCTACAATGAGCAGTTCTTC

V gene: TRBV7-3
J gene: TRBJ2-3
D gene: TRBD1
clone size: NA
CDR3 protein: CASSPWDRGADTQYF
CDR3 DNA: TGTGCCAGCAGCCCCTGGGACAGGGGAGCGGATACGCAGTATTTT

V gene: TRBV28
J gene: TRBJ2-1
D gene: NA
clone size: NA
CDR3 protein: CASTSSGTPNSYEQFF
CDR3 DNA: TGTGCCAGCACGTCCTCCGGGACTCCTAACTCCTACGAGCAGTTCTTC

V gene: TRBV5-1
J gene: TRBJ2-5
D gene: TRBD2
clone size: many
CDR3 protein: CASSLGQGLAGETQYF
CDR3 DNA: TGCGCCAGCAGCTTGGGGCAGGGACTAGCGGGAGAGACCCAGTACTTC

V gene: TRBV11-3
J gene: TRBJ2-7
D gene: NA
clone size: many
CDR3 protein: CASSLDRAGAWVEQYF
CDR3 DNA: TGTGCCAGCAGCTTAGACCGGGCGGGGGCTTGGGTTGAGCAGTACTTC

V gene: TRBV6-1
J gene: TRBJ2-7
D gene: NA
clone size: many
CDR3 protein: CASTGESPPYEQYF
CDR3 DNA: TGTGCCAGCACGGGGGAGTCCCCCCCGTACGAGCAGTACTTC

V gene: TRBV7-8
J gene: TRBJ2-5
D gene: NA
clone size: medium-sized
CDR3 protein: CASSPSGGGQETQYF
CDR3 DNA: TGTGCCAGCAGCCCATCAGGGGGGGGCCAAGAGACCCAGTACTTC

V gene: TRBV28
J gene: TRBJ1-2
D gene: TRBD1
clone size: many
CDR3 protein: CASSQGQGYGYTF
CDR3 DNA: TGTGCCAGCAGCCAAGGACAGGGCTATGGCTACACCTTC

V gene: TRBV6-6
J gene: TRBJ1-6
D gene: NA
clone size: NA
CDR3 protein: CASSYSIQGRYEQYF
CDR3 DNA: TGTGCCAGCAGTTACTCGATTCAAGGGAGGTACGAGCAGTACTTT

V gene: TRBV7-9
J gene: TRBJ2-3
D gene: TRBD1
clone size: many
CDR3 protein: CASSLEQGLSTDTQYF
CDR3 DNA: TGTGCCAGCAGCTTAGAACAGGGGCTATCCACAGATACGCAGTATTTT

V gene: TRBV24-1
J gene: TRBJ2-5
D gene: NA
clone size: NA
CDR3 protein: CATGQSSGVETQYF
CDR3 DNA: TGTGCCACGGGACAGTCCTCGGGGGTGGAGACCCAGTACTTC

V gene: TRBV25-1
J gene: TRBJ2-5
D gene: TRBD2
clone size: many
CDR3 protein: CASSLRAGLAEEETQYF
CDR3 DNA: TGTGCCAGCAGCCTCCGAGCTGGGCTAGCGGAAGAAGAGACCCAGTACTTC

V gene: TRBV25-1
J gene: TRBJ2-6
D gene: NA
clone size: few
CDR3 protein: CASSGKACSGANVLTF
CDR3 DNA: TGTGCCAGCAGTGGAAAGGCATGCTCTGGGGCCAACGTCCTGACTTTC

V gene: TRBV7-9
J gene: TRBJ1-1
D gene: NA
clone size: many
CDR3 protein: CASSHRESPEAFF
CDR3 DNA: TGTGCCAGCAGCCACAGGGAATCTCCTGAAGCTTTCTTT

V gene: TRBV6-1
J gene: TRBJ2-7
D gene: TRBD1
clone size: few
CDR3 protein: CASSLRTGSSYEQYF
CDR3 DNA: TGTGCCAGCAGTTTGAGGACAGGGAGCTCCTACGAGCAGTACTTC

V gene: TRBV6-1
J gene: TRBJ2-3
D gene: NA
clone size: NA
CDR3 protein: CASTRLGVFLSTDTQYF
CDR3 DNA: TGTGCCAGCACGCGCCTTGGGGTTTTCCTTAGCACAGATACGCAGTATTTT

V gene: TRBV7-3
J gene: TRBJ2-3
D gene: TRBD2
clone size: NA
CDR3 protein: CASSLFGGGSTDTQYF
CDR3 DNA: TGTGCCAGCAGCTTATTCGGGGGGGGTAGCACAGATACGCAGTATTTT

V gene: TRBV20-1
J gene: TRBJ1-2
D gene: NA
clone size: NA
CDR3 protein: CSAARGGDNYGYTF
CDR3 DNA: TGCAGTGCCGCTCGGGGGGGTGATAACTATGGCTACACCTTC

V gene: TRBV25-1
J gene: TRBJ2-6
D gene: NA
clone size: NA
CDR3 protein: CASTNRAGANVLTF
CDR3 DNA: TGTGCCAGCACGAACAGGGCTGGGGCCAACGTCCTGACTTTC

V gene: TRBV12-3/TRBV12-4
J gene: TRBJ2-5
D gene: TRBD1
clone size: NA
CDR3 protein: CASINRGLETQYF
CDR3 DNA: TGTGCCAGCATCAACAGGGGTTTAGAGACCCAGTACTTC

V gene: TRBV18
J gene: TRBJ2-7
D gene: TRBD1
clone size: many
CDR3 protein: CASSLGAGGGTYEQYF
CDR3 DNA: TGTGCCAGCTCATTGGGGGCAGGGGGCGGAACTTACGAGCAGTACTTC